Listed here are 25 T cell receptor beta chains from one sample, sequenced in a study of blood T cell repertoires in COVID-19. Using immunoSEQ multiplex PCR, the repertoire was profiled, and TCRdb retains in-frame clones only, with some absent. The sample records more than 400,000 clones, approximately 90% being singletons. Sequenced input: PBMCs or T cells enriched from blood (not recorded which). Every receptor here comes from a young woman who had recovered from COVID-19.

This clone was detected only a few times. The genes are TRBV7-2 and TRBJ1-2; 11 bases agree with TRBD1. V lost 3 bases to trimming and J lost 4 bases; unmatched junction nucleotides: 7. CDR1 is SGHTA and CDR2 is FQGNSA in the germline V gene. CDR3 length equals 16 residues. CDR3 DNA: TGTGCCAGCAGCTTCGGGGTAGGGACAGGGGGCTATGGCTACACCTTC. Translating it yields CASSFGVGTGGYGYTF.

Only one count was recorded for this clone. The chain couples TRBV11-2 to TRBJ1-1; D not certain. The CDR3 has 14 residues. V lost 5 bases and J lost 1, with 11 bases in between. Germline-derived CDR1 and CDR2 are SGHAT and FQNNGV. CDR3 DNA sequence: TGTGCCAGCAGCCCTTCGGTGTCGAACACTGAAGCTTTCTTT. It encodes CASSPSVSNTEAFF.

In its sample, this clone was seen a few times. The V call is TRBV28, the J call TRBJ2-1, with TRBD1 matching over 8 bases. V trimming: 4 bases; J trimming: 9 bases; junction bases outside the gene matches: 11. Germline V lookup: CDR1 MDHEN, CDR2 SYDVKM. CDR3 size: 15 residues. CDR3 sequence: CASSSSGGAEGEQFF. CDR3 nucleotide sequence: TGTGCCAGCAGTTCATCAGGGGGCGCCGAGGGTGAGCAGTTCTTC. The variable domain in full, completed from reference TRBV28 and TRBJ2-1, reads DVKVTQSSRYLVKRTGEKVFLECVQDMDHENMFWYRQDPGLGLRLIYFSYDVKMKEKGDIPEGYSVSREKKERFSLILESASTNQTSMYLCASSSSGGAEGEQFFGPGTRLTVL.

V and J are TRBV15 and TRBJ2-2; 7 bases line up with TRBD2. The trim removed 3 bases at V and 4 bases at J, leaving 8 bases unmatched. The CDR3 consists of 16 residues. Germline CDR1 reads LNHNV; CDR2 reads YYDKDF (reference sequence). CDR3 sequence (DNA): TGTGCCACCAGCAGCGGGGGGTATCGGGGCACCGGGGAGCTGTTTTTT. This translates into CATSSGGYRGTGELFF.

The chain carries TRBV19 and TRBJ1-2, with 7 nucleotides matching TRBD1. Germline values: CDR1 LNHDA, CDR2 SQIVND (reference sequence). Unmatched junction bases numbered 7, after V lost 6 bases and J lost 0 bases. CDR3 length: 15 amino acids. The DNA for the CDR3 is TGTGCCAGTAGCGGGACAGCCCTCCCTAACTATGGCTACACCTTC. Translating it yields CASSGTALPNYGYTF.

The chain couples TRBV18 to TRBJ1-1; D is unresolved. CDR3 length equals 12 residues. Germline V gives CDR1 KGHSH, CDR2 LQKENI. V lost 3 bases and J lost 3, with 5 bases in between. As DNA, the CDR3 is TGTGCCAGCTCACCCACAGACACTGAAGCTTTCTTT. Translation gives CASSPTDTEAFF.

V and J are TRBV29-1 and TRBJ2-1, with 7 bases aligning to TRBD2. J was trimmed by 9 bases and V by 4 bases; bases with no gene match: 9. The CDR3 is made up of 13 amino acids. CDR1 and CDR2 from the germline V gene are SQVTM and ANQGSEA. Written as DNA, the CDR3 is TGCAGCGTTGGGGGGACTATGTTTGGTGAGCAGTTCTTC. Protein product: CSVGGTMFGEQFF.

The chain employs TRBV28 and TRBJ2-3; TRBD2 matches at 7 bases. This CDR3 is 16 amino acids long. The germline V gene has CDR1 MDHEN and CDR2 SYDVKM. V lost 7 bases to trimming and J lost 2 bases; unmatched junction nucleotides: 12. CDR3 sequence reads: CASTLGLAEYTDTQYF. Written as DNA, the CDR3 is TGTGCCAGCACCCTCGGGCTAGCGGAATACACAGATACGCAGTATTTT.

V usage is TRBV6-1 and J usage is TRBJ1-2; D may be TRBD1 (6 bases). V was clipped by 2 bases and J by 8 bases, with 15 bases between them. The germline V gene has CDR1 MNHNS and CDR2 SASEGT. This CDR3 region has 14 residues. CDR3 region: CASSESARGRGYTF. The CDR3 DNA follows: TGTGCCAGCAGTGAATCAGCCAGGGGCCGGGGCTACACCTTC.

This clone was observed a handful of times. The genes are TRBV30 and TRBJ2-1; D unresolved. Germline CDR1 and CDR2: GTSNPN and SVGIG (reference sequence). Trimming cost V 2 bases and J 0 bases, with 14 bases left between them. The CDR3 runs 16 residues. The CDR3 here is CAWSSLSTSSYNEQFF. The CDR3 DNA reads TGTGCCTGGAGTTCCTTATCTACGAGCTCCTACAATGAGCAGTTCTTC.

The chain has TRBV30 and TRBJ2-5, with D maybe TRBD2 (6 bases). CDR3 length: 15 residues. V lost 6 bases and J 4 bases, leaving 21 bases between the germline ends. Germline CDR1 reads GTSNPN; CDR2 reads SVGIG (reference sequence). CDR3: CACLARLARGETQYF. DNA of the CDR3: TGTGCCTGCCTCGCGAGGCTAGCGAGGGGAGAGACCCAGTACTTC.

The chain recombines TRBV5-5 with TRBJ1-4; unclear D gene. Germline V gives CDR1 SGHKS, CDR2 YYEKEE (reference sequence). The CDR3 loop spans 15 amino acids. The V gene lost 2 bases and the J gene lost 0 bases, with 8 bases spanning the gap. CDR3 bases: TGTGCCAGCAGCTTAAACGGGGCAACTAATGAAAAACTGTTTTTT. Its protein is CASSLNGATNEKLFF. Supplemented by reference TRBV5-5 and TRBJ1-4, the full variable domain reads DAGVTQSPTHLIKTRGQQVTLRCSPISGHKSVSWYQQVLGQGPQFIFQYYEKEERGRGNFPDRFSARQFPNYSSELNVNALLLGDSALYLCASSLNGATNEKLFFGSGTQLSVL.

On this clone itself: Sequence at one end of the junction differs from germline and may be a read error. The gene calls are TRBV12-5 and TRBJ2-7, with D perhaps assigned TRBD1 or TRBD2 (5 bases each). Germline V gene sequence: CDR1 LGHNT, CDR2 FRNRAP. The length of the CDR3 is 13 residues. The CDR3 is CASGLGPTYEQYF. CDR3 sequence (DNA): TGTGCTAGTGGATTGGGACCGACTTACGAGCAGTACTTC.

This chain uses TRBV19 with TRBJ2-2; D is ambiguous. Per germline, CDR1 LNHDA and CDR2 SQIVND (reference sequence). V lost 7 bases and J 6 bases, leaving 6 bases between the germline ends. The CDR3 is 11 residues long. The CDR3 sequence: CASTFSGELFF. In nucleotides, the CDR3 is TGTGCCAGTACCTTTTCCGGGGAGCTGTTTTTT.

The rearrangement joins TRBV10-3 to TRBJ2-3; 11 bases are a match to TRBD2. The CDR3 runs to 14 residues. V gave up 10 bases and J gave up 3 bases; unmatched junction bases: 6. From germline, CDR1 is ENHRY and CDR2 SYGVKD. CDR3 in amino acids: CATLAGGLTDTQYF. DNA of the CDR3: TGTGCCACGTTAGCGGGGGGGCTGACAGATACGCAGTATTTT.

V gene TRBV5-6 combines with J gene TRBJ2-5; 9 bases are a match to TRBD1. This CDR3 is 15 amino acids long. Germline CDR1 and CDR2: SGHDT and YYEEEE. J lost 3 bases, V lost 5 bases, and 8 bases had no gene match. CDR3 protein: CASRATGQGEETQYF. CDR3 in DNA: TGTGCCAGCAGAGCGACGGGACAGGGTGAAGAGACCCAGTACTTC.

V gene TRBV12-3 or TRBV12-4 combines with J gene TRBJ2-3; D call uncertain. V dropped 4 bases and J dropped 6 bases, with 8 bases sitting between them. The CDR3 runs to 12 residues. CDR3 amino acids: CASSSSFDTQYF. The CDR3 DNA sequence: TGTGCCAGCAGTTCCTCCTTTGATACGCAGTATTTT.

The chain links TRBV5-1 to TRBJ2-3; D gene uncertain. This CDR3 spans 14 amino acids. Looked up from germline, CDR1 is SGHRS and CDR2 is YFSETQ. V lost 6 bases to trimming and J lost 6 bases, with 17 bases between them. The CDR3 is CASTRARPSDTQYF. The DNA of the CDR3 is TGCGCCAGCACACGAGCCCGGCCTAGTGATACGCAGTATTTT.

The chain combines TRBV7-2 with TRBJ2-3, with D maybe TRBD1 (6 bases). The CDR3 runs to 13 residues. The germline gives CDR1 SGHTA, CDR2 FQGNSA. V was shortened by 4 bases and J by 3 bases, with 8 bases between the two germline ends. The CDR3 DNA is TGTGCCAGCAGCTGGGGGCTAACAGATACGCAGTATTTT. As protein: CASSWGLTDTQYF.

This clone turned up a few times. Other DNA sequences from this sample encode an identical CDR3 as well. The genes are TRBV5-1 and TRBJ1-5; D gene unclear. V was cut by 2 bases and J by 4 bases, with 7 bases left in between. Germline CDR1 and CDR2: SGHRS and YFSETQ. There are 13 residues in the CDR3. The CDR3, as DNA: TGCGCCAGCAGCTTAGCAGGTAATCAGCCCCAGCATTTT. Protein: CASSLAGNQPQHF.

In its sample, this clone was seen a few times. The chain couples TRBV25-1 to TRBJ1-5, with 7 bases matching TRBD1. From germline, CDR1 is MGHDK and CDR2 SYGVNS. This CDR3 contains 18 residues. Germline trimming cut 3 bases from V and 4 bases from J; bases unmatched to any gene: 15. CDR3 nucleotide sequence: TGTGCCAGCAGTGATACAGTATCTGGGACAGAATTAAATCAGCCCCAGCATTTT. It encodes CASSDTVSGTELNQPQHF.

The chain carries TRBV18 and TRBJ2-1, with D perhaps matching TRBD2 (6 bases). Germline loops: CDR1 KGHSH, CDR2 LQKENI. The CDR3 sequence is 18 residues long. Trimming stripped 4 bases from V and 2 bases from J, with 21 bases between. CDR3 in amino acids: CASSRGTGTALPYNEQFF. The CDR3 DNA follows: TGTGCCAGCTCACGCGGGACCGGGACCGCCCTACCCTACAATGAGCAGTTCTTC.

The rearrangement joins TRBV11-3 to TRBJ1-3, with no clear D. The germline V and J ends were trimmed by 5 bases and 0 bases, with 14 bases remaining between them. Germline loops: CDR1 SGHNT, CDR2 YENEEA. The CDR3 is 16 amino acids. The CDR3 sequence is CASSPTQFSSGNTIYF. In DNA form, the CDR3 reads TGTGCCAGCAGCCCGACACAGTTCTCCTCTGGAAACACCATATATTTT.

The rearrangement joins TRBV7-8 to TRBJ1-1; 7 bases agree with TRBD1. Germline V gives CDR1 SGHVS, CDR2 FQNEAQ. J was trimmed by 3 bases and V by 3 bases; bases with no gene match: 4. The CDR3 is 14 amino acids. The CDR3, as DNA: TGTGCCAGCAGCTTGACAGGGAGAGACACTGAAGCTTTCTTT. Encoded protein: CASSLTGRDTEAFF.

The chain uses TRBV30 and TRBJ2-5, with 9 bases aligning to TRBD1. Germline V gene lookup returns CDR1 GTSNPN and CDR2 SVGIG (reference sequence). J gave up 5 bases and V 7 bases, and 14 bases lay outside the gene matches. This CDR3 region has 15 residues. In nucleotides, the CDR3 is TGTGCCTCAAACCCGACAGGGGGTCATTCGGAGACCCAGTACTTC. Its translation: CASNPTGGHSETQYF.